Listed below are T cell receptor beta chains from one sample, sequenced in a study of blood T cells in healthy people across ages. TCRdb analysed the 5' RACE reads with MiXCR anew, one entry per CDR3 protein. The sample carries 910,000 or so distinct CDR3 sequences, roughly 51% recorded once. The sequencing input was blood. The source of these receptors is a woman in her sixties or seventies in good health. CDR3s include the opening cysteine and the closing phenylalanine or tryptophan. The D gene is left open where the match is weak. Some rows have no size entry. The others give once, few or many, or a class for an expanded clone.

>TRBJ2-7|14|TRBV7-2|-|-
CASSLDLGSYEQYF
TGTGCCAGCAGCTTAGATCTAGGCTCCTACGAGCAGTACTTC
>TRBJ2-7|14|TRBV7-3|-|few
CASSLIGALGEQYF
TGTGCCAGCAGCTTAATCGGGGCATTGGGCGAGCAGTACTTC
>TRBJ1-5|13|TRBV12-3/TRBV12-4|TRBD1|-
CASRGQGARSQHF
TGTGCCAGCCGCGGACAGGGGGCTAGGTCCCAGCATTTT
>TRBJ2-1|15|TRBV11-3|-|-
CASSPGGVSWNEQFF
TGTGCCAGCAGCCCCGGCGGGGTCTCTTGGAATGAGCAGTTCTTC
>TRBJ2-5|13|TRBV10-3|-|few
CAISVAAGETQYF
TGTGCCATCAGTGTGGCCGCTGGTGAGACCCAGTACTTC
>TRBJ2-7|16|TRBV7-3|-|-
CASSQSLMLSSYEQYF
TGTGCCAGCAGCCAGAGTCTTATGCTAAGCTCCTACGAGCAGTACTTC
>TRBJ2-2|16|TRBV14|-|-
CASSPQHYANTGELFF
TGTGCCAGCAGCCCACAGCACTACGCGAACACCGGGGAGCTGTTTTTT
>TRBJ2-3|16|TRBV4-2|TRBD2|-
CASSRASGRSVDTQYF
TGTGCCAGCAGCCGGGCTAGCGGGAGATCAGTAGATACGCAGTATTTT
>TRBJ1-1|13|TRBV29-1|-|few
CSVDLAGNTEAFF
TGCAGCGTTGACTTAGCGGGGAACACTGAAGCTTTCTTT
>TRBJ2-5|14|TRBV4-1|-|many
CASSQEPGLETQYF
TGCGCCAGCAGCCAAGAACCGGGGTTGGAGACCCAGTACTTC
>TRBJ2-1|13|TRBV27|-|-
CASSSRVRNEQFF
TGTGCCAGCTCTTCCCGGGTTCGGAATGAGCAGTTCTTC
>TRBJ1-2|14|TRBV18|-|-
CASSPSRADYGYTF
TGTGCCAGCTCACCGTCCAGGGCCGACTATGGCTACACCTTC
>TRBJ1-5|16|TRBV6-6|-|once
CASSYPDTRSNQPQHF
TGTGCCAGCAGTTACCCAGACACACGTAGCAATCAGCCCCAGCATTTT
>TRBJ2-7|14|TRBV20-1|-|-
CSASAGPSSYEQYF
TGCAGTGCTAGTGCAGGGCCGAGCTCCTACGAGCAGTACTTC
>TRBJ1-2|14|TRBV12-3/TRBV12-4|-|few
CASSLGHATYGYTF
TGTGCCAGCAGCCTAGGACATGCGACCTATGGCTACACCTTC
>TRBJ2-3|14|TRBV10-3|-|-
CAISTGQNTDTQYF
TGTGCCATCAGCACGGGACAAAACACAGATACGCAGTATTTT
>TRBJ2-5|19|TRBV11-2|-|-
CASSLEPSLWENKQETQYF
TGTGCCAGCAGCTTAGAGCCCTCTTTGTGGGAGAATAAACAAGAGACCCAGTACTTC
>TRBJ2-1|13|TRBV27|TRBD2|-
CASLAGMGNEQFF
TGTGCCAGCTTAGCGGGAATGGGGAATGAGCAGTTCTTC
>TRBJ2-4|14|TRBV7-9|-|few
CASRPTGPGNIQYF
TGTGCCAGCAGACCAACAGGGCCCGGAAACATTCAGTACTTC
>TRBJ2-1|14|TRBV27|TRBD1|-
CASSSGYRGSEQFF
TGTGCCAGCAGTAGTGGGTACAGGGGAAGCGAGCAGTTCTTC
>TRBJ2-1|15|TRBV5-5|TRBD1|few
CASSRAGGAGNEQFF
TGTGCCAGCAGTCGCGCAGGGGGCGCCGGCAATGAGCAGTTCTTC
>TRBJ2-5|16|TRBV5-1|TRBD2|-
CASSLAFGRAQEAQYF
TGCGCCAGCAGCTTGGCGTTCGGGAGGGCCCAAGAGGCCCAGTACTTC
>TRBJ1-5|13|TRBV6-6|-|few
CASSYELSQPQHF
TGTGCCAGCAGTTACGAGTTGAGTCAGCCCCAGCATTTT
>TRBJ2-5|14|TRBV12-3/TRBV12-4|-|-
CATSQGLRSETQYF
TGTGCCACCTCCCAAGGACTCCGGTCTGAGACCCAGTACTTC
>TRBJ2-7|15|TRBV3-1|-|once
CGSSPGQINSYEQYF
TGTGGCAGCAGCCCTGGACAGATAAACTCCTACGAGCAGTACTTC
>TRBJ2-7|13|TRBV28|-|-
CASSFPGGGEQYF
TGTGCCAGCAGTTTCCCAGGGGGAGGCGAGCAGTACTTC
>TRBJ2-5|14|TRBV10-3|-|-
CAIKGEENQETQYF
TGTGCCATCAAGGGGGAGGAAAACCAGGAGACCCAGTACTTC
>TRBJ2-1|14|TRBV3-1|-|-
CASSQVSSRNEQFF
TGTGCCAGCAGCCAAGTTAGCTCGCGCAATGAGCAGTTCTTC
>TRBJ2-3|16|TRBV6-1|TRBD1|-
CASSDWTGRSGDTQYF
TGTGCCAGCAGTGACTGGACAGGCCGGTCTGGAGATACGCAGTATTTT
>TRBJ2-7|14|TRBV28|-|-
CASSLSYRAYEQYF
TGTGCCAGCAGTTTATCGTACCGAGCCTACGAGCAGTACTTC
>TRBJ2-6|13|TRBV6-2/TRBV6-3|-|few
CASKLSPPNVLTF
TGTGCCAGCAAGTTGTCACCGCCCAACGTCCTGACTTTC
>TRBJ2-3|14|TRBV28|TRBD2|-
CASSSTSLTDTQYF
TGTGCCAGCAGTTCGACTAGCCTCACAGATACGCAGTATTTT
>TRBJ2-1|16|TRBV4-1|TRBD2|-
CASSRLRTSGSNEQFF
TGCGCCAGCAGCCGACTCAGGACTAGCGGGAGCAATGAGCAGTTCTTC
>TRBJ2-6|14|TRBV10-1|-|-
CASSKSSVANVLTF
TGCGCCAGCAGTAAGAGCTCTGTGGCCAACGTCCTGACTTTC
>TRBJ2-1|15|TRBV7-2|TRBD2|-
CASSLSGTRSNEQFF
TGTGCCAGCAGCTTATCCGGGACTAGATCCAATGAGCAGTTCTTC
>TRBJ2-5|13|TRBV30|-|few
CAWSSGGEETQYF
TGTGCCTGGAGTTCTGGGGGCGAAGAGACCCAGTACTTC
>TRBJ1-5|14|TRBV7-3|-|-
CASSSPQGTQPQHF
TGTGCCAGCAGCTCGCCACAGGGCACTCAGCCCCAGCATTTT
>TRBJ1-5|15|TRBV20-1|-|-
CSARVSGFSNQPQHF
TGCAGTGCTAGAGTTTCCGGGTTTAGCAATCAGCCCCAGCATTTT
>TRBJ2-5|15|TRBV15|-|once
CATSRVGGTPETQYF
TGTGCCACCAGCAGAGTAGGAGGGACCCCTGAGACCCAGTACTTC
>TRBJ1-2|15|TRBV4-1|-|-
CASSQVSGAGYGYTF
TGCGCCAGCAGCCAAGTTTCAGGGGCGGGCTATGGCTACACCTTC
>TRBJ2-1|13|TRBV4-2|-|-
CASREVGYNEQFF
TGTGCCAGCAGGGAAGTAGGCTACAATGAGCAGTTCTTC